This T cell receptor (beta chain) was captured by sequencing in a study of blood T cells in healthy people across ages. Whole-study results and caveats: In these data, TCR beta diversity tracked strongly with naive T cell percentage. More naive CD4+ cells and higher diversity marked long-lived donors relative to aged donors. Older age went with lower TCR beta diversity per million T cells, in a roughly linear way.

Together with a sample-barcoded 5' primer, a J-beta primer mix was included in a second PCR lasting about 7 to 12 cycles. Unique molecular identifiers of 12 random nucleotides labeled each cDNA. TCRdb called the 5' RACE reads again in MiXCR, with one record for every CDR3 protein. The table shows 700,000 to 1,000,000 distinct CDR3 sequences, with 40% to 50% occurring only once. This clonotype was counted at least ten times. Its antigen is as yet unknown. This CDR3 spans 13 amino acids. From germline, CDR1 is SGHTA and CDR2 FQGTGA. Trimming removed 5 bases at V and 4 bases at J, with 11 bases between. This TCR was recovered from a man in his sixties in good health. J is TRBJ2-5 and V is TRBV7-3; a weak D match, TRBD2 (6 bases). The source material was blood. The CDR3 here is CASSVEGGETQYF. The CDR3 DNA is TGTGCCAGCAGCGTGGAGGGTGGAGAGACCCAGTACTTC.